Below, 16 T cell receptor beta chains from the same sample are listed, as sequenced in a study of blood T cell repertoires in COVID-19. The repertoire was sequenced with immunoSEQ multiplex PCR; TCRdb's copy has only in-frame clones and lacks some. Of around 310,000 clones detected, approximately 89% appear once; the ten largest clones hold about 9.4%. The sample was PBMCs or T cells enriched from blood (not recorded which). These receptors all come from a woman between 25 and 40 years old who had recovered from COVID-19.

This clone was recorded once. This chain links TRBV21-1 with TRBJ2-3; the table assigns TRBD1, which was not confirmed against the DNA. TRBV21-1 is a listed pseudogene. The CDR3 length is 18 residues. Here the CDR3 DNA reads TGTGCCAGCAGCAAAACCACCCCCCGGGACATGGGCACAGATACGCAGTATTTT. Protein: CASSKTTPRDMGTDTQYF.

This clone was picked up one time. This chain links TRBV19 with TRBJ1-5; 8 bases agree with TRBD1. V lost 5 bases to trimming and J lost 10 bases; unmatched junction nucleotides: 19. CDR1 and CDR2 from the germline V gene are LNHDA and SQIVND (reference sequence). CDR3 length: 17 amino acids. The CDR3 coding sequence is TGTGCCAGTAGTGGTAGAAGAGGGACAGGTGTTGTCGGCCCCCAGCATTTT. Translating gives CASSGRRGTGVVGPQHF.

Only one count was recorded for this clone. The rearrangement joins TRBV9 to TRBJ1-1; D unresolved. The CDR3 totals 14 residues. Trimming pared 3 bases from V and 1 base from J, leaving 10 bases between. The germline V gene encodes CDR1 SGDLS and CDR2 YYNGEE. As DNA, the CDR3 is TGTGCCAGCAGCGCCCTCACAAGGAACACTGAAGCTTTCTTT. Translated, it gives CASSALTRNTEAFF.

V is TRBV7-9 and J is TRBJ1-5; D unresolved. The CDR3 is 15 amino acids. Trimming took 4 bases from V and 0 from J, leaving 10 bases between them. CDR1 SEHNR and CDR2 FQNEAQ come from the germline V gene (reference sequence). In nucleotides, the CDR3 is TGTGCCAGCAGCTATGCAGTTGATAGCAATCAGCCCCAGCATTTT. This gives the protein CASSYAVDSNQPQHF.

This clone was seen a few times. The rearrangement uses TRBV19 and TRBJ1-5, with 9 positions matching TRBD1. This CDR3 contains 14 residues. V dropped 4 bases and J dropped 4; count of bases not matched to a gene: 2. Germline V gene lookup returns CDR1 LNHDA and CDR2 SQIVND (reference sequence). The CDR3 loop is CASSSGTGNQPQHF. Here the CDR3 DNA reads TGTGCCAGTAGTAGCGGGACAGGGAATCAGCCCCAGCATTTT.

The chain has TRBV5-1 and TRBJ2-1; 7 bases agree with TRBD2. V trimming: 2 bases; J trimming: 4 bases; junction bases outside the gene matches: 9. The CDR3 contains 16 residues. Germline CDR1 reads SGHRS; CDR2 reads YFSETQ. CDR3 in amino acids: CASSFGLGLGYNEQFF. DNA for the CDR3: TGCGCCAGCAGCTTCGGACTCGGACTAGGTTACAATGAGCAGTTCTTC.

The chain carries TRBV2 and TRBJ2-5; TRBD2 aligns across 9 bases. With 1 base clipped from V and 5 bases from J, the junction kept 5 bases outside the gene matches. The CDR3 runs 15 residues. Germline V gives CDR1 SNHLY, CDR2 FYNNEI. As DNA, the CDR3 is TGTGCCAGCAGTGAAGAGGGTAGCGGGAGTGAGACCCAGTACTTC. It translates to CASSEEGSGSETQYF.

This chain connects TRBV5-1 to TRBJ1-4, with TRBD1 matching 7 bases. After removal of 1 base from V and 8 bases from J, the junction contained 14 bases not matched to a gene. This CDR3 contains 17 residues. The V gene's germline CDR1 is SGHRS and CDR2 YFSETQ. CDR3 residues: CASSLLGQTGSGEKLFF. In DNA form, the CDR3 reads TGCGCCAGCAGCTTGTTGGGCCAGACAGGGTCAGGGGAAAAACTGTTTTTT.

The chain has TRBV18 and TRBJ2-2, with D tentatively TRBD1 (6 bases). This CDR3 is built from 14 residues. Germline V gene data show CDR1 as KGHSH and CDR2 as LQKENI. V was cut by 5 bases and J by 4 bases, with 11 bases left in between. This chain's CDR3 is CASSTGQSTGELFF. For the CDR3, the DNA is TGTGCCAGCTCAACAGGACAGTCCACCGGGGAGCTGTTTTTT.

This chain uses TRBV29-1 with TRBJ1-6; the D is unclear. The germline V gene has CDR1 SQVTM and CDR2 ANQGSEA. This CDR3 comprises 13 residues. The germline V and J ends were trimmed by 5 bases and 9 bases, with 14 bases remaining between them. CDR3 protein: CSVRGELGSPLHF. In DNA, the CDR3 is TGCAGCGTTCGAGGTGAACTGGGTTCACCCCTCCACTTT.

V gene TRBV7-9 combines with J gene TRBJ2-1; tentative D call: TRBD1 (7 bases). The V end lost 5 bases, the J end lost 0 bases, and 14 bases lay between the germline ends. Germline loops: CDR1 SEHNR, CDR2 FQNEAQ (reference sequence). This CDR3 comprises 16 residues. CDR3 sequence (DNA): TGTGCCAGCAGCCCAGGGGGGAGCCCCTCCTACAATGAGCAGTTCTTC. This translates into CASSPGGSPSYNEQFF.

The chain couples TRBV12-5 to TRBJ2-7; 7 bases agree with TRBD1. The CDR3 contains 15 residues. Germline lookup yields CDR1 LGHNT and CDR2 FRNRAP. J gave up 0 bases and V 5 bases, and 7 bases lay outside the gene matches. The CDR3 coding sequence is TGTGCTAGTGGTCACCCCAGGGGGTCCTCCTACGAGCAGTACTTC. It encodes CASGHPRGSSYEQYF.

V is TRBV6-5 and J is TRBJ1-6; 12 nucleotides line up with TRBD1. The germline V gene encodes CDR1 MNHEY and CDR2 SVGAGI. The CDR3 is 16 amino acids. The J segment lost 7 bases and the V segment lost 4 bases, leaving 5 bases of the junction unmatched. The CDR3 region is CASSWDRGRRNSPLHF. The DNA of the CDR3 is TGTGCCAGCAGTTGGGACAGGGGGCGTAGGAATTCACCCCTCCACTTT.

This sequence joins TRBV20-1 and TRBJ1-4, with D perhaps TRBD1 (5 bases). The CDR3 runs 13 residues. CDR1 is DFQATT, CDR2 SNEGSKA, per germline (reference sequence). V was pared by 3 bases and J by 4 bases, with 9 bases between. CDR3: CSASGGVNEKLFF. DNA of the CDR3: TGCAGTGCTAGTGGGGGGGTTAATGAAAAACTGTTTTTT.

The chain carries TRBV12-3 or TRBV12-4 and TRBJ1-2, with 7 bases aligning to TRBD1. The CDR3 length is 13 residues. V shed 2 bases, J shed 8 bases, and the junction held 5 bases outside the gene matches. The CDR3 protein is CASSLTGALGYTF. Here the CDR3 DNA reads TGTGCCAGCAGTTTAACAGGGGCGTTGGGCTACACCTTC.

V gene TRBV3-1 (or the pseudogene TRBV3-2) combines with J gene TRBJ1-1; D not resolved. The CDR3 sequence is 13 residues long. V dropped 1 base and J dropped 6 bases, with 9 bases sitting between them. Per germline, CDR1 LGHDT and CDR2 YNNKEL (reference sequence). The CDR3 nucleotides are TGTGCCAGCAGCCAAGGGTCTATAGCTGAAGCTTTCTTT. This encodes CASSQGSIAEAFF.